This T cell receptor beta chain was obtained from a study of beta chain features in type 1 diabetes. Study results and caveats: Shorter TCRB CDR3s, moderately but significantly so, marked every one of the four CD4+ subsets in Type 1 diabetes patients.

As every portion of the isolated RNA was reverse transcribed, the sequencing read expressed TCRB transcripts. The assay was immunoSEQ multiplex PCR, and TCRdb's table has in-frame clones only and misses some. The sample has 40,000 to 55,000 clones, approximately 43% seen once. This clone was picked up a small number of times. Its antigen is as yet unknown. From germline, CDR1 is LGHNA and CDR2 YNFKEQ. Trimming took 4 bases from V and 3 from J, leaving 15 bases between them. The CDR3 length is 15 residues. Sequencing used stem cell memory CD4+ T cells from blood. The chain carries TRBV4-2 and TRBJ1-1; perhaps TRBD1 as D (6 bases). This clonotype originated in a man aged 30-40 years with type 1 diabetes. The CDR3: CASSLDGQLDTEAFF. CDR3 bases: TGTGCCAGCAGCCTTGACGGACAGCTCGACACTGAAGCTTTCTTT.